The 21 T cell receptor beta chains reported below all come from one sample, sequenced in a study of low-dose radiotherapy and immunotherapy resistance in tumors. First-strand cDNA relied on TRAV- and TRBV-specific primers spanning alpha and beta chains. TCRs were amplified for roughly 20 PCR cycles with a constant-region primer and V-primer adapter. Via MiXCR, TCRdb re-called the reads, giving one row per CDR3 protein. This table holds about 58,000 distinct CDR3 sequences, about 23% found once. Described time point: after trial treatment. The treatment denotes: LDRT plus nivolumab, ipilimumab, low-dose cyclophosphamide and aspirin (RACIN trial). Specimen: PBMCs, collected after low-dose radiotherapy plus immunotherapy. The source of these receptors is a male donor with prostate cancer.

This clonotype appeared many times. V and J are TRBV20-1 and TRBJ2-7, with 7 bases matching TRBD1. CDR1 and CDR2 from the germline V gene are DFQATT and SNEGSKA (reference sequence). This CDR3 region has 14 residues. V was pared by 5 bases and J by 0 bases, with 7 bases of the junction left unmatched. DNA of the CDR3: TGCAGTGCTGACCGGACAGGCAGCTCCTACGAGCAGTACTTC. It specifies CSADRTGSSYEQYF.

A word on this clonotype: This sequence is one base from a far larger clone and is likely a read error. The chain couples TRBV6-4 to TRBJ1-2; TRBD1 aligns across 8 bases. The CDR3 is 14 amino acids. Per the germline V gene, CDR1 is MRHNA and CDR2 is SNTAGT. As DNA, the CDR3 is TGTGCCTGCAGTCCCCCGGGACAGGTCTGGGGCTACACCTTC. This sequence encodes CACSPPGQVWGYTF.

The chain links TRBV30 to TRBJ2-3; D is possibly TRBD1 or TRBD2 (7 bases each). The V end lost 5 bases, the J end lost 2 bases, and 14 bases lay between the germline ends. The germline V gene has CDR1 GTSNPN and CDR2 SVGIG (reference sequence). The CDR3 length is 14 residues. DNA of the CDR3: TGTGCCTGGGGGCCAGGGGGGGACACAGATACGCAGTATTTT. It is translated as CAWGPGGDTDTQYF.

As for this clonotype: A far larger clone differs by one base, so this is likely a read error. V is TRBV7-2 and J is TRBJ2-5; D not certain. The germline gives CDR1 SGHTA, CDR2 FQGNSA. This CDR3 spans 15 amino acids. The V gene lost 5 bases and the J gene lost 3 bases, with 16 bases spanning the gap. The CDR3, as DNA: TGTGCCAGCAGCAGAGTCGGGCAGTCAAAAGAGACCCAGTACTTC. It encodes CASSRVGQSKETQYF.

This clonotype was seen repeatedly, ten times or more. V and J are TRBV3-1 and TRBJ2-2, with TRBD1 matching 9 bases. The CDR3 has 16 amino acids. Per germline, CDR1 LGHDT and CDR2 YNNKEL (reference sequence). Trimming cost V 6 bases and J 4 bases; bases outside gene matches: 9. This CDR3 reads CASSSTGGVVTGELFF. In DNA, the CDR3 is TGTGCCAGCAGTTCCACAGGGGGCGTAGTCACCGGGGAGCTGTTTTTT.

This clonotype was seen at least ten times. The DNA is omitted, as the CDR3 cannot be located on it reliably, and the CDR3 follows TCRdb's listing. V usage is TRBV19 and J usage is TRBJ2-2. Germline lookup yields CDR1 LNHDA and CDR2 SQIVND (reference sequence). The CDR3 adds up to 16 amino acids, both ends counted. The CDR3 is CASSLRSKEKPGSCFF.

The V call is TRBV14, the J call TRBJ2-1, with TRBD2 identical over 8 bases. The CDR3 is 17 residues long. Germline CDR1 reads SGHDN; CDR2 reads FVKESK. V trimming: 0 bases; J trimming: 4 bases; junction bases outside the gene matches: 8. The CDR3: CASSQDLGSGKYNEQFF. The CDR3 DNA reads as TGTGCCAGCAGCCAAGATCTGGGTAGCGGGAAGTACAATGAGCAGTTCTTC.

This clonotype was detected ten times or more. The chain carries TRBV12-3 or TRBV12-4 and TRBJ2-7; no firm D call. The ends were cut back, 6 bases at V and 4 bases at J, with 10 bases in the middle. The CDR3 length is 12 residues. DNA for the CDR3: TGTGCCAGCAGCCATCACAGATACGAGCAGTACTTC. It specifies CASSHHRYEQYF.

The table lists this clonotype with many counts. The rearrangement uses TRBV7-8 and TRBJ2-2; D is unresolved. CDR3 length equals 14 residues. Germline V gene lookup returns CDR1 SGHVS and CDR2 FQNEAQ. V was trimmed by 1 base and J by 1 base, leaving 4 bases between them. CDR3 bases: TGTGCCAGCAGCTTAGATAGGAACACCGGGGAGCTGTTTTTT. Amino acids: CASSLDRNTGELFF.

CDR3 in DNA: TGTGCCAGCCGCACGCAGGCAGCGCACCCCTACGAGCAGTACTTC. This gives the protein CASRTQAAHPYEQYF. V usage is TRBV27 and J usage is TRBJ2-7; D is unresolved. The V end was cut by 8 bases, the J end by 2 bases, with 19 bases between. Looked up from germline, CDR1 is MNHEY and CDR2 is SMNVEV (reference sequence). The CDR3 length is 15 residues.

This clonotype was detected many times. This chain uses TRBV6-2 or TRBV6-3 with TRBJ2-3; possibly TRBD1 or TRBD2 for D (5 bases each). This CDR3 is 12 amino acids long. V lost 9 bases and J lost 10, with 17 bases in between. Germline CDR1 MNHEY, CDR2 SVGEGT. CDR3 in amino acids: CASSPTRDAQYF. The CDR3 DNA reads TGTGCCAGTTCTCCCACGAGGGACGCGCAGTATTTT.

This clonotype was counted many times. CDR3: CASMGADRGYEQYF. Here the CDR3 DNA reads TGTGCCAGCATGGGTGCGGACAGGGGCTACGAGCAGTACTTC. The chain recombines TRBV6-6 with TRBJ2-7; TRBD1 aligns across 9 bases. Germline V CDR1 and CDR2: MNHNY, SVGAGI (reference sequence). The CDR3 length is 14 residues. Trimming removed 7 bases from V and 3 bases from J; junction bases left unmatched: 7.

Worth noting for this clonotype: The likely explanation is a read error, given a far larger clone one base away. CDR3 amino acids: CASSQDSGTPVETQFF. The CDR3 DNA reads as TGCGCCAGCAGCCAAGATAGCGGGACCCCTGTAGAGACCCAGTTCTTC. V usage is TRBV4-3 and J usage is TRBJ2-1, with 8 bases identical to TRBD2. The V gene end was trimmed by 0 bases and the J gene end by 13 bases; junction bases not matched to a gene: 14. Germline CDR1 LGHNA, CDR2 YSLEER. The CDR3 has 16 residues.

This chain uses TRBV6-4 with TRBJ1-2; no definite D call. The CDR3 contains 14 residues. From germline, CDR1 is MRHNA and CDR2 SNTAGT. The ends were cut back, 3 bases at V and 4 bases at J, with 12 bases in the middle. The CDR3 DNA reads TGTGCCAGCAGTGATGGAAATTTTGGCTATGGCTACACCTTC. Amino acids: CASSDGNFGYGYTF.

This clonotype was seen at least ten times. The J gene is TRBJ1-6, the V gene TRBV30, with 9 bases that match TRBD1. Germline loops: CDR1 GTSNPN, CDR2 SVGIG (reference sequence). Unmatched junction bases numbered 9, after V lost 4 bases and J lost 5 bases. The CDR3 loop spans 16 amino acids. The CDR3 reads CAWIAGQGINNSPLHF. The CDR3 DNA reads as TGTGCCTGGATTGCGGGACAGGGTATCAATAATTCACCCCTCCACTTT.

This clonotype has ten or more counts. The chain has TRBV5-4 and TRBJ2-1, with 11 nucleotides matching TRBD2. The CDR3 runs 15 residues. J gave up 7 bases and V 0 bases, and 3 bases lay outside the gene matches. The germline V gene encodes CDR1 SGHNT and CDR2 YYREEE (reference sequence). The CDR3 DNA follows: TGTGCCAGCAGCTTGGGACTAGCGGGGCTGAATGAGCAGTTCTTC. It is translated as CASSLGLAGLNEQFF.

This clonotype was counted at least ten times. This chain uses TRBV19 with TRBJ2-6; unclear D gene. The CDR3 runs 14 residues. V was cut by 7 bases and J by 1 base, with 8 bases left in between. Looked up from germline, CDR1 is LNHDA and CDR2 is SQIVND (reference sequence). The CDR3 loop reads CASTMLSGANVLTF. The CDR3 coding sequence is TGTGCCAGTACCATGTTGTCTGGGGCCAACGTCCTGACTTTC.

This clonotype was seen at least ten times. The chain carries TRBV6-5 and TRBJ2-6, with a tentative D call TRBD1 (6 bases). CDR3 length equals 19 residues. Germline values: CDR1 MNHEY, CDR2 SVGAGI. Trimming took off 2 bases at V and 0 bases at J, with 17 bases between the two ends. DNA for the CDR3: TGTGCCAGCAGTTACAACAGGGCCCTTACCCACTCTGGGGCCAACGTCCTGACTTTC. Protein: CASSYNRALTHSGANVLTF.

This clonotype was seen repeatedly, ten times or more. J is TRBJ2-7 and V is TRBV7-9; TRBD2 agrees at 8 bases. The V segment lost 3 bases and the J segment 5 bases; nucleotides outside the gene matches: 6. This CDR3 is 14 amino acids long. Germline loops: CDR1 SEHNR, CDR2 FQNEAQ (reference sequence). DNA of the CDR3: TGTGCCAGCAGCTTCGGGGGGGCGGTCCACGAGCAGTACTTC. This encodes CASSFGGAVHEQYF.

Ten or more counts support this clonotype. The genes are TRBV7-8 and TRBJ2-5; 13 bases align to TRBD2. CDR3 size: 16 residues. Germline V gene data show CDR1 as SGHVS and CDR2 as FQNEAQ. V lost 3 bases to trimming and J lost 5 bases; unmatched junction nucleotides: 6. In nucleotides, the CDR3 is TGTGCCAGCAGCTTTACTAGCGGGGGGGGGTTGGAGACCCAGTACTTC. It codes for CASSFTSGGGLETQYF.

In this sample, this clonotype turned up many times. The limits of the CDR3 on the DNA are not certain, so only TCRdb's listed CDR3 is given. V is TRBV7-9 and J is TRBJ2-1; the table's D call, TRBD1, has no DNA check behind it. Termini included, the CDR3 measures 14 amino acids. Germline V gene lookup returns CDR1 SEHNR and CDR2 FQNEAQ (reference sequence). The CDR3 loop reads CASRDSTSGNEQFF.